This TCR beta chain was captured by sequencing in a study of cytomegalovirus exposure and HLA in healthy donors. Note on this clone: Its target is unknown.

Study-level results: Among TCR beta chains, those listed as cytomegalovirus-associated numbered approximately 150.

Germline V lookup: CDR1 ENHRY, CDR2 SYGVKD. V shed 6 bases, J shed 3 bases, and the junction held 5 bases outside the gene matches. CDR3 length: 16 residues. The table came from immunoSEQ multiplex PCR; TCRdb's copy has only in-frame clones and leaves some out. The sample holds 300,000 to 450,000 clones; roughly 85% are singletons and the top ten take roughly 0.83%. The sample was PBMCs. The chain joins TRBV10-3 to TRBJ2-3; 14 bases match TRBD2. The clonotype was recovered from a woman in her late teens or twenties in good health and CMV-seronegative. In DNA, the CDR3 is TGTGCCATCAGAGCCGGGACTAGCGGGGGAACAGATACGCAGTATTTT. The encoded protein is CAIRAGTSGGTDTQYF.